This TCR beta chain derives from a study of regulatory T cells in long-lasting Graves disease. Stated time point: newly diagnosed GD, antithyroid drugs for less than 3 months. PBMCs were the source of the RNA used for TCR sequencing. V lost 1 base to trimming and J lost 5 bases; unmatched junction nucleotides: 6. Looked up from germline, CDR1 is MGHRA and CDR2 is YSYEKL. The CDR3 covers 16 residues. Arm-PCR with iRepertoire HTBI primers amplified the CDR3 regions for these TCR beta libraries. TCRdb used MiXCR to reprocess the multiplex PCR reads, holding one entry per CDR3 protein. The sample lists more than 400,000 distinct CDR3 sequences, around 15% occurring once. The same data also went into a second study, on T cells in Graves' hyperthyroidism and ophthalmopathy.

The TCR was taken from a man aged 35-49 years with Graves disease. The sample in question was peripheral blood mononuclear cells (PBMCs), obtained at new diagnosis, from a patient treated with antithyroid drugs. This chain connects TRBV4-1 to TRBJ1-1; 11 positions agree with TRBD1. Written as DNA, the CDR3 is TGCGCCAGCAGCCAAGTCCCGGGACAGGGGGGGACTGAAGCTTTCTTT. Its protein is CASSQVPGQGGTEAFF.